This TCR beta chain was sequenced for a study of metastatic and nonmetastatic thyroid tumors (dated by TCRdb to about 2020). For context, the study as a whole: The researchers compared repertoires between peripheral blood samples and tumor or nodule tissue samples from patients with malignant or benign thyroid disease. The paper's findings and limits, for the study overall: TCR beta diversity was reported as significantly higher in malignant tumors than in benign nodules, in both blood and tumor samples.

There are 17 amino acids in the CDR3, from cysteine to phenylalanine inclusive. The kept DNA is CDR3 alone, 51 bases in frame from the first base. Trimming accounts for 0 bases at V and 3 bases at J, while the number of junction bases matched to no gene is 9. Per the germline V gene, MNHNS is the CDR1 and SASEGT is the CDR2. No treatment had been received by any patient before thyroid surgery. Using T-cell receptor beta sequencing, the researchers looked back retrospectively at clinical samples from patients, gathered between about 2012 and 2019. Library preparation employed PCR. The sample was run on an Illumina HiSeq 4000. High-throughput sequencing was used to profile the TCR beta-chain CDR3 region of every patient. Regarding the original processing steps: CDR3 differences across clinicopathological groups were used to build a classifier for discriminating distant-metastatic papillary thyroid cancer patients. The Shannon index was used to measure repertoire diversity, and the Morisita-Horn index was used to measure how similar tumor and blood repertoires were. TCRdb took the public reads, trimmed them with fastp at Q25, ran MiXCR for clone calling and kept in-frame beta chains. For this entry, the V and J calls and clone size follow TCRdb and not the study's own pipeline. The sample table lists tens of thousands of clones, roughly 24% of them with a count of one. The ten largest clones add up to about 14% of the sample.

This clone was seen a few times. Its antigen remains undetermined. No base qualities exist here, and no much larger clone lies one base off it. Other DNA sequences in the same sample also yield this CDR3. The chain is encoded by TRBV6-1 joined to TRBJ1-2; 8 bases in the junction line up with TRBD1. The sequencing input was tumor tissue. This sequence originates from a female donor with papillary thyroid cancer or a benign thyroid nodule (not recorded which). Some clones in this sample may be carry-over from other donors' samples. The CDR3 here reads CASSEAGFPGQDYGYTF. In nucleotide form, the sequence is TGTGCCAGCAGTGAAGCGGGCTTCCCGGGACAGGACTATGGCTACACCTTC.